Each of the 29 T cell receptor beta chains below was sequenced from the same sample in a study of blood T cells in healthy people across ages. Combining a sample-barcoded 5' primer with a J-beta primer mix, a second PCR ran for about 7 to 12 cycles. In TCRdb, the 5' RACE reads were re-called with MiXCR into one record per CDR3 protein. The table has some 900,000 distinct CDR3 sequences, roughly 52% seen once. The sequenced sample consisted of blood. These receptors all come from a man aged 25-40 years in good health.

The chain carries TRBV7-9 and TRBJ2-4; 7 nucleotides align to TRBD1. Trimming took 5 bases from V and 5 from J; bases not matched to a gene: 3. Germline loops: CDR1 SEHNR, CDR2 FQNEAQ (reference sequence). CDR3 length: 13 residues. The CDR3 nucleotides read TGTGCCAGCAGCGCCGGGACAGAAAACATTCAGTACTTC. This encodes CASSAGTENIQYF.

The chain has TRBV29-1 and TRBJ2-1; D gene ambiguous. The CDR3 extends over 15 amino acids. Germline CDR1 SQVTM, CDR2 ANQGSEA. V was pared by 4 bases and J by 0 bases, with 13 bases between. CDR3 coding DNA: TGCAGCGTTGTGTTGGGTGCTAGCTCCTACAATGAGCAGTTCTTC. Amino acid sequence: CSVVLGASSYNEQFF.

Only a few counts were recorded for this clonotype. The rearrangement links TRBV7-2 to TRBJ1-2; D is uncertain. The CDR3 totals 13 residues. Germline CDR1 reads SGHTA; CDR2 reads FQGNSA. V lost 5 bases, J lost 4 bases, and 11 bases lay in between. In DNA form, the CDR3 reads TGTGCCAGCAGCGAATCAAGATCCTATGGCTACACCTTC. This sequence encodes CASSESRSYGYTF.

The CDR3 bases are TGTGCCACCGCCAAGGGGACCTCCTACAATGAGCAGTTCTTC. It is translated as CATAKGTSYNEQFF. V usage is TRBV7-9 and J usage is TRBJ2-1, with D perhaps assigned TRBD1 or TRBD2 (5 bases each). Trimming took 10 bases from V and 0 from J, leaving 13 bases between them. CDR1 SEHNR and CDR2 FQNEAQ come from the germline V gene (reference sequence). The CDR3 length is 14 residues.

The chain carries TRBV28 and TRBJ2-3, with 8 bases lining up with TRBD2. Germline lookup yields CDR1 MDHEN and CDR2 SYDVKM. The CDR3 sequence is 13 residues long. Trimming cost V 6 bases and J 10 bases; bases outside gene matches: 9. In DNA form, the CDR3 reads TGTGCCAGCAGCCATAGGGTAGCGGGGCCGCAGTATTTT. Encoded protein: CASSHRVAGPQYF.

The CDR3 coding sequence is TGTGCCAGCAGCTTAGAGTGGGTTGAGCAGTACTTC. Translation: CASSLEWVEQYF. V gene TRBV7-9 combines with J gene TRBJ2-5, with D unresolved. CDR1 and CDR2 (germline): SEHNR, FQNEAQ (reference sequence). The CDR3 length is 12 residues. Trimming cost V 1 base and J 11 bases, with 11 bases left between them.

The CDR3 nucleotides are TGTGCCAGCAGCGCGTCCATCGGGACATATGGCTACACCTTC. It codes for CASSASIGTYGYTF. The chain links TRBV9 to TRBJ1-2; D might be TRBD1 (6 bases). V lost 3 bases to trimming and J lost 5 bases, with 14 bases between them. CDR3 length: 14 amino acids. The germline gives CDR1 SGDLS, CDR2 YYNGEE.

This chain links TRBV3-1 with TRBJ2-3, with 9 bases fitting TRBD2. CDR1 is LGHDT and CDR2 is YNNKEL in the germline V gene (reference sequence). J gave up 7 bases and V 1 base, and 9 bases lay outside the gene matches. The CDR3 loop spans 16 amino acids. The CDR3 bases are TGTGCCAGCAGCCAAGGACGCGGGGGGGGCCTAAATACGCAGTATTTT. Translated: CASSQGRGGGLNTQYF.

The chain links TRBV6-5 to TRBJ2-7; TRBD2 matches at 10 bases. The length of the CDR3 is 15 residues. V dropped 6 bases and J dropped 7; count of bases not matched to a gene: 12. Germline assignment: CDR1 MNHEY and CDR2 SVGAGI. The CDR3 bases are TGTGCCAGCAGCCGGACTAGCGGTGCCTACAATGAGCAGTACTTC. This gives the protein CASSRTSGAYNEQYF.

The V and J genes are TRBV5-1 and TRBJ2-3; D call uncertain. Germline loops: CDR1 SGHRS, CDR2 YFSETQ. The CDR3 sequence is 14 residues long. The germline V and J ends were trimmed by 4 bases and 2 bases, with 11 bases remaining between them. The CDR3 DNA follows: TGCGCCAGCAGCGCCGGACGGGTCACAGATACGCAGTATTTT. This codes for CASSAGRVTDTQYF.

The chain employs TRBV20-1 and TRBJ2-1; 9 bases line up with TRBD2. Germline CDR1 is DFQATT and CDR2 is SNEGSKA (reference sequence). The V and J ends lost 2 bases and 3 bases, in that order; junction bases with no gene match: 5. This CDR3 spans 15 amino acids. The CDR3 nucleotides are TGCAGTGCTAGAAACTATAGCGGGGGCTACAATGAGCAGTTCTTC. This codes for CSARNYSGGYNEQFF.

With regard to this clonotype: One end of the junction does not line up with germline, which may come from a read error. The V call is TRBV25-1, the J call TRBJ2-5; 10 bases are a match to TRBD2. The tail of the sequence fits TRBJ2-7 better, so the J call may be wrong. This CDR3 region has 14 residues. Germline V lookup: CDR1 MGHDK, CDR2 SYGVNS. CDR3 coding DNA: TGTGGCAGCAGGTCTAGCGGGAGTGGTTACGAGCAGTACTTC. Its translation is CGSRSSGSGYEQYF.

The chain employs TRBV21-1 and TRBJ2-1. TRBV21-1 is annotated as a pseudogene. The CDR3 spans 12 residues. The CDR3 sequence is CASIKAVNEQFF. Here the CDR3 DNA reads TGTGCCAGCATCAAAGCGGTTAATGAGCAGTTCTTC.

This sequence joins TRBV10-3 and TRBJ1-2, with no clear D. CDR3 size: 14 residues. The V end was cut by 4 bases, the J end by 8 bases, with 17 bases between. CDR1 and CDR2 from the germline V gene are ENHRY and SYGVKD. CDR3 amino acids: CAISGVTQVSGYTF. The CDR3 DNA follows: TGTGCCATCAGTGGAGTGACCCAAGTCAGCGGCTACACCTTC.

This sequence joins TRBV12-3 or TRBV12-4 and TRBJ1-2; unclear D gene. This CDR3 is 12 amino acids long. Trimming left V 8 bases short and J 0 bases short, with 7 bases between. CDR3 amino acids: CASAGPNYGYTF. The CDR3 nucleotides are TGTGCCAGCGCCGGCCCTAACTATGGCTACACCTTC.

This clonotype was seen a handful of times. The rearrangement links TRBV4-2 to TRBJ2-5; D might be TRBD2 (5 bases). The ends were cut back, 0 bases at V and 7 bases at J, with 12 bases in the middle. Looked up from germline, CDR1 is LGHNA and CDR2 is YNFKEQ. CDR3 length equals 14 residues. The CDR3 DNA sequence: TGTGCCAGCAGCCAAGATCCGGGGTATGGGACCCAGTACTTC. Its protein product is CASSQDPGYGTQYF.

Ten or more counts support this clonotype. The rearrangement uses TRBV4-2 and TRBJ2-1; 9 nucleotides match TRBD1. CDR1 and CDR2 (germline): LGHNA, YNFKEQ. The ends lost 0 bases at V and 6 bases at J; junction bases unmatched: 6. The CDR3 has 16 amino acids. The CDR3 loop reads CASSQDRGTGFNEQFF. In nucleotides, the CDR3 is TGTGCCAGCAGCCAAGATCGAGGGACAGGGTTCAATGAGCAGTTCTTC.

This clonotype was seen a handful of times. The CDR3 nucleotides are TGCGCCAGCAGCTTGTCACAGGGGGCTCGCTATGGCTACACCTTC. Its protein product is CASSLSQGARYGYTF. This chain uses TRBV5-1 with TRBJ1-2; TRBD1 matches at 9 bases. V shed 1 base, J shed 4 bases, and the junction held 5 bases outside the gene matches. Germline CDR1 SGHRS, CDR2 YFSETQ. This CDR3 contains 15 residues.

This chain links TRBV5-1 with TRBJ2-5; TRBD1 might be the D (5 bases). Between the trimmed V and J ends, which lost 3 bases and 5 bases, there was a span of 14 bases. The CDR3 sequence is 14 residues long. Per the germline V gene, CDR1 is SGHRS and CDR2 is YFSETQ. CDR3 bases: TGCGCCAGCAGCTCTGCAGGGATATCGGAGACCCAGTACTTC. The encoded protein is CASSSAGISETQYF.

CDR3 loop: CSVDAGEARAFF. CDR3 nucleotide sequence: TGCAGCGTGGACGCAGGGGAGGCGCGAGCTTTCTTT. V usage is TRBV29-1 and J usage is TRBJ1-1, with D perhaps TRBD1 (6 bases). This CDR3 is built from 12 residues. The V gene's germline CDR1 is SQVTM and CDR2 ANQGSEA. Trimming left V 6 bases short and J 10 bases short, with 18 bases between.

The rearrangement joins TRBV20-1 to TRBJ1-4; weak D call: TRBD1 (6 bases). V was shortened by 7 bases and J by 10 bases, with 13 bases between the two germline ends. Germline-derived CDR1 and CDR2 are DFQATT and SNEGSKA (reference sequence). This CDR3 has 11 residues. The CDR3 bases are TGCAGTGGAGGGGGTCTCGGAAAACTGTTTTTT. It specifies CSGGGLGKLFF.

The rearrangement uses TRBV12-3 or TRBV12-4 and TRBJ1-1, with a tentative D call TRBD1 (6 bases). This CDR3 contains 13 residues. Trimming took off 5 bases at V and 4 bases at J, with 11 bases between the two ends. The CDR3 loop reads CASSEQGFTEAFF. The CDR3 nucleotides are TGTGCCAGCAGTGAACAGGGATTCACTGAAGCTTTCTTT.

CDR3 protein: CSAGTSLSGDTQYF. CDR3 sequence (DNA): TGCAGTGCTGGGACTAGCTTGTCGGGAGATACGCAGTATTTT. The rearrangement uses TRBV20-1 and TRBJ2-3; 9 bases agree with TRBD2. From germline, CDR1 is DFQATT and CDR2 SNEGSKA (reference sequence). This CDR3 is built from 14 residues. V was pared by 5 bases and J by 5 bases, with 8 bases of the junction left unmatched.

This clonotype appeared a few times. V is TRBV11-2 and J is TRBJ2-1; 15 bases map to TRBD2. The V gene's germline CDR1 is SGHAT and CDR2 FQNNGV. The ends lost 4 bases at V and 0 bases at J; junction bases unmatched: 7. This CDR3 is built from 19 residues. The CDR3, as DNA: TGTGCCAGCAGCTCCGGGACTAGCGGGGGGCTCAGCTCCTACAATGAGCAGTTCTTC. As protein: CASSSGTSGGLSSYNEQFF.

The gene calls are TRBV7-9 and TRBJ2-5, with 12 bases matching TRBD2. This CDR3 has 15 residues. Germline CDR1 SEHNR, CDR2 FQNEAQ (reference sequence). Trimming removed 3 bases from V and 5 bases from J; junction bases left unmatched: 4. Written as DNA, the CDR3 is TGTGCCAGCAGCTTTACTAGCGGGAGGTCGGAGACCCAGTACTTC. Protein product: CASSFTSGRSETQYF.

This clonotype was seen a few times. This chain uses TRBV2 with TRBJ2-3; D perhaps matches TRBD2 (5 bases). Per the germline V gene, CDR1 is SNHLY and CDR2 is FYNNEI. Trimming stripped 11 bases from V and 3 bases from J, with 18 bases between. This CDR3 comprises 14 residues. CDR3 loop: CASTTTRSTDTQYF. DNA of the CDR3: TGTGCCTCGACGACTACCCGGAGTACAGATACGCAGTATTTT.

Turning to this clonotype: The junction does not match germline at one end; this may be a read error. The J gene is TRBJ1-4, the V gene TRBV30, with unresolved D. The germline CDR1 and CDR2 sequences are GTSNPN and SVGIG (reference sequence). This CDR3 has 12 residues. DNA for the CDR3: TGTGCCCTACAACCGCAGAATGAGAAACTGTTTTTT. Encoded protein: CALQPQNEKLFF.

This clonotype has only a few counts. V is TRBV5-1 and J is TRBJ2-5; D possibly corresponds to TRBD2 (6 bases). Germline assignment: CDR1 SGHRS and CDR2 YFSETQ. The CDR3 is 16 residues long. Trimming took off 0 bases at V and 4 bases at J, with 16 bases between the two ends. Written as DNA, the CDR3 is TGCGCCAGCAGCTTGGTCTTTCTAGCGAGAAGAGAGACCCAGTACTTC. It is translated as CASSLVFLARRETQYF.

The chain is built from TRBV4-1 and TRBJ2-1; maybe TRBD2 (6 bases). With 1 base removed from V and 0 bases from J, the gap between germline ends came to 10 bases. The CDR3 runs 16 residues. Germline CDR1 MGHRA, CDR2 YSYEKL. The CDR3 loop is CASSQGSGGSYNEQFF. In DNA form, the CDR3 reads TGCGCCAGCAGCCAAGGATCCGGGGGCTCCTACAATGAGCAGTTCTTC.